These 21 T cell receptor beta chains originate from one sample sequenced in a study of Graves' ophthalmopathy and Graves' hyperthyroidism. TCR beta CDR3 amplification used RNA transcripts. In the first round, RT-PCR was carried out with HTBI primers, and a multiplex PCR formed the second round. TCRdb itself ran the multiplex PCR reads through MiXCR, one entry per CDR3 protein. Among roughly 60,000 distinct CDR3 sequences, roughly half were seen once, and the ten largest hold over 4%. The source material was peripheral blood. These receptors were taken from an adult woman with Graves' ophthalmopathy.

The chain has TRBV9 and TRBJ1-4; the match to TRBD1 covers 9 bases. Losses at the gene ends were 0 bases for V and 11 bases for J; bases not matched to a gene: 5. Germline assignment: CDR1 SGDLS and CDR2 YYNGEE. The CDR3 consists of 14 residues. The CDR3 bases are TGTGCCAGCAGCGTAGGGACAGGGGAGATGAAACTGTTTTTT. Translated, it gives CASSVGTGEMKLFF.

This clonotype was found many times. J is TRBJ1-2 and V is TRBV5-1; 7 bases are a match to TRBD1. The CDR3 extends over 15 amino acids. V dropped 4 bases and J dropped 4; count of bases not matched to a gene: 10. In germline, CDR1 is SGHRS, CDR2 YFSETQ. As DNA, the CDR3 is TGCGCCAGCAGCCCTCGACCGGGACAGATCTATGGCTACACCTTC. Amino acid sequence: CASSPRPGQIYGYTF.

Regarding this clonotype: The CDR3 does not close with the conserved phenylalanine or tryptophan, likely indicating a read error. The CDR3 loop reads CSATGYNEQFL. The CDR3 nucleotides are TGCAGTGCTACGGGTTACAATGAGCAGTTCCTC. This chain links TRBV20-1 with TRBJ2-1; D is ambiguous. V was pared by 4 bases and J by 4 bases, with 5 bases between. Germline assignment: CDR1 DFQATT and CDR2 SNEGSKA (reference sequence). The CDR3 length is 11 residues.

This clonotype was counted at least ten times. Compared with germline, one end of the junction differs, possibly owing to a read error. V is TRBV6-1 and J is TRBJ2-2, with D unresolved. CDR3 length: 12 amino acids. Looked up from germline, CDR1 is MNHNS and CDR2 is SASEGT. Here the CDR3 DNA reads TGTGCCAGCAGTCAAGCGACTGGGGAGCTGTTTTTT. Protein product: CASSQATGELFF.

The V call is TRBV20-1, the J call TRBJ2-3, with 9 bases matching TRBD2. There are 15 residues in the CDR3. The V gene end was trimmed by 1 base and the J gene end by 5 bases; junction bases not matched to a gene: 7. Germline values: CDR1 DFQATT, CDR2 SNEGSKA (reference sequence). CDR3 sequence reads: CSARGEREDLDTQYF. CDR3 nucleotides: TGCAGTGCTAGAGGGGAGCGGGAGGATCTAGATACGCAGTATTTT.

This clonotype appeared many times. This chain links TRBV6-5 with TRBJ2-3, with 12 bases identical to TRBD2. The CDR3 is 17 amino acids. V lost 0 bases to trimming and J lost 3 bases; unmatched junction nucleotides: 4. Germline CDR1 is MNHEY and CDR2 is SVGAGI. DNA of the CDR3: TGTGCCAGCAGTTACTCGATTGGACTAGCGGGAACAGATACGCAGTATTTT. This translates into CASSYSIGLAGTDTQYF.

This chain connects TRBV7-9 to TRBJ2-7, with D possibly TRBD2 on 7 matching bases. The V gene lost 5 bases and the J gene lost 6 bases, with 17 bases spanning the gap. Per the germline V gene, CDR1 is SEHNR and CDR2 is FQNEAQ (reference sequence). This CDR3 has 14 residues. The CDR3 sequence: CASSLQGGMVEQYF. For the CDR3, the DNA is TGTGCCAGCAGCCTACAGGGAGGGATGGTCGAGCAGTACTTC.

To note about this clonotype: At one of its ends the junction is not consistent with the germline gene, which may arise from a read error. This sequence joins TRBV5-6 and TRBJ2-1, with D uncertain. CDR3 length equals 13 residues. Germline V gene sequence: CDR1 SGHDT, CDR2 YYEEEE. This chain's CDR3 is CASSSRYYNGQFF. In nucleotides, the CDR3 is TGTGCCAGCAGCTCGCGGTACTACAATGGGCAGTTCTTC.

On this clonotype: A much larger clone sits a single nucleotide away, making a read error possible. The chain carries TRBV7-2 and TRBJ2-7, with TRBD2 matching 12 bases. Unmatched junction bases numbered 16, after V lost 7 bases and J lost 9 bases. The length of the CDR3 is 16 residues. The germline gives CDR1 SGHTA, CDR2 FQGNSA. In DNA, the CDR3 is TGTGCCAGCAACCAACTTGTGGCTAGCGGGAGGGGAGGGCAGTACTTC. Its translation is CASNQLVASGRGGQYF.

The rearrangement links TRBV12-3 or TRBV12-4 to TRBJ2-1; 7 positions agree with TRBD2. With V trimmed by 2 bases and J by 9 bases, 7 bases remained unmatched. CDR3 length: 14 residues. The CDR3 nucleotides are TGTGCCAGCAGTTTACGCCAAGGGAGGGGTGAGCAGTTCTTC. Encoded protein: CASSLRQGRGEQFF.

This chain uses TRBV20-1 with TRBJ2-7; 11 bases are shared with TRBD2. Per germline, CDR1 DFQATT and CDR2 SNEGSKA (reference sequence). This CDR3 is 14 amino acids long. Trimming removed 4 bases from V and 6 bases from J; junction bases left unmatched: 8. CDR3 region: CSATITGTSGEQYF. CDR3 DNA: TGCAGTGCTACCATAACCGGGACTAGCGGCGAGCAGTACTTC.

CDR3 DNA sequence: TGCAGTGCCGTAAACCGACTAGCGGGAGGGCGGTGGGAGACCCAGTACTTC. The encoded protein is CSAVNRLAGGRWETQYF. The gene calls are TRBV20-1 and TRBJ2-5; 14 positions match TRBD2. The CDR3 length is 17 residues. After removal of 6 bases from V and 5 bases from J, the junction contained 14 bases not matched to a gene. CDR1 and CDR2 from the germline V gene are DFQATT and SNEGSKA (reference sequence).

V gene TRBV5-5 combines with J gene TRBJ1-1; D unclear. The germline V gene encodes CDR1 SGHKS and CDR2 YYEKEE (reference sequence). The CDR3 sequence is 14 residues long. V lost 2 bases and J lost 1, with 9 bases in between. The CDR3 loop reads CASSFTQTNTEAFF. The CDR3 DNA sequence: TGTGCCAGCAGCTTCACCCAAACGAACACTGAAGCTTTCTTT.

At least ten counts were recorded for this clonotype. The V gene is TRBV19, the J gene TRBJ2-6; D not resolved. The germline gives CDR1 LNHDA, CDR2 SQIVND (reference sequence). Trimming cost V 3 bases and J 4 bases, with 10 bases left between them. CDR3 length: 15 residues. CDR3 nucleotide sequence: TGTGCCAGTAGTATCGGGTTTTCGGGGGCCAACGTCCTGACTTTC. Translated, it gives CASSIGFSGANVLTF.

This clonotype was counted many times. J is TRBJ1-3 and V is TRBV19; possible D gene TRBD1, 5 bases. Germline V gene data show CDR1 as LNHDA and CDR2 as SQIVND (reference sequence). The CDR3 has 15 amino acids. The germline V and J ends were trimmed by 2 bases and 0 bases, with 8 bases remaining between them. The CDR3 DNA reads TGTGCCAGTAGTATAACAGGAAACTCTGGAAACACCATATATTTT. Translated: CASSITGNSGNTIYF.

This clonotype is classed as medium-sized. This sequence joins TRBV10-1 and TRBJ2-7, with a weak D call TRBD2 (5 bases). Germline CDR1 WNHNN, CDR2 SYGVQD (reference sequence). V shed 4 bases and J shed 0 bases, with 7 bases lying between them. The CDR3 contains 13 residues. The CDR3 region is CASSAGSSYEQYF. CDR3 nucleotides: TGCGCCAGCAGTGCGGGGAGCTCCTACGAGCAGTACTTC.

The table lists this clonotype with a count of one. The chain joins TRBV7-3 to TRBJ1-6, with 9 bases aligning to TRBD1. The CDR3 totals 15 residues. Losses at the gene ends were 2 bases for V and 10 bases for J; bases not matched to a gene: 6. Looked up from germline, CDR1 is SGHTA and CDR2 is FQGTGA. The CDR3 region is CASSLAGQGGSPLHF. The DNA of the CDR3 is TGTGCCAGCAGCTTAGCGGGACAGGGAGGATCACCCCTCCACTTT.

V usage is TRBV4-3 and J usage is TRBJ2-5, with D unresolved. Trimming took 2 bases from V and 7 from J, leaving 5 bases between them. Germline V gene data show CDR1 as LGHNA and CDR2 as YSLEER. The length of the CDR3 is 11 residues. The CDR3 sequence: CASSQTGTQYF. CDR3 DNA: TGCGCCAGCAGCCAAACTGGGACCCAGTACTTC.

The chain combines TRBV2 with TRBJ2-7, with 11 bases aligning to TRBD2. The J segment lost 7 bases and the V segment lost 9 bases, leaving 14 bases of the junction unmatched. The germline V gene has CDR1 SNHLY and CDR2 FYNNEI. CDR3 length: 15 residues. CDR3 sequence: CASHSGRAVTGEQYF. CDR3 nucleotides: TGTGCCAGTCATAGCGGGAGGGCCGTCACCGGGGAGCAGTACTTC.

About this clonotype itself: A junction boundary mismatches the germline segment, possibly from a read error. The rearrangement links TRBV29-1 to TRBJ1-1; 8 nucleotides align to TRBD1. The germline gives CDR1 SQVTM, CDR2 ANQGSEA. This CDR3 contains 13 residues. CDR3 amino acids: CSVGGQGRSGASF. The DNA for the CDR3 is TGCAGCGTTGGTGGACAGGGACGGAGCGGAGCTTCCTTT.

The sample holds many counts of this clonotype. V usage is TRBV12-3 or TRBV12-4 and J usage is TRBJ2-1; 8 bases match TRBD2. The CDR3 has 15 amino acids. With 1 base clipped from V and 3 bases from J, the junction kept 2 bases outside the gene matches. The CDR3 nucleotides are TGTGCCAGCAGTTTAGGGACTAGCCACTACAATGAGCAGTTCTTC. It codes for CASSLGTSHYNEQFF.